Each of the 21 T cell receptor beta chains below was sequenced from the same sample in a study of blood T cell repertoires in COVID-19. Profiling relied on immunoSEQ multiplex PCR, and the TCRdb table lists in-frame clones only, not all of them. The table shows 150,000 to 200,000 clones, with about four fifths occurring only once. The sample consisted of PBMCs or T cells enriched from blood (not recorded which). The receptors here all came from a woman aged 25 to 45 who had been exposed to COVID-19.

V is TRBV6-5 and J is TRBJ1-2; TRBD1 might be the D (6 bases). Trimming shortened V by 4 bases and J by 5 bases, and 20 bases separated the two germline ends. CDR1 and CDR2 from the germline V gene are MNHEY and SVGAGI. The CDR3 runs to 16 residues. CDR3 nucleotides: TGTGCCAGCAGTTCAACGGACAGTGAAAGACCTTATGGCTACACCTTC. It is translated as CASSSTDSERPYGYTF.

The chain employs TRBV7-6 and TRBJ2-3; 9 nucleotides align to TRBD2. In germline, CDR1 is SGHVS, CDR2 FNYEAQ. This CDR3 has 18 residues. Trimming at V came to 1 base and at J to 4 bases, leaving 12 bases not matched to a gene. CDR3 DNA sequence: TGTGCCAGCAGCTTAGAGGCCTTGTTAGCGGGGGCCTCAGATACGCAGTATTTT. As protein: CASSLEALLAGASDTQYF.

This clone has a handful of counts. CDR3 in amino acids: CASARINGDTQYF. Here the CDR3 DNA reads TGTGCCAGCGCGAGAATCAACGGGGATACGCAGTATTTT. J is TRBJ2-3 and V is TRBV5-6; D is unresolved. Germline V gives CDR1 SGHDT, CDR2 YYEEEE. This CDR3 contains 13 residues. The V end lost 7 bases, the J end lost 6 bases, and 15 bases lay between the germline ends.

This clone showed up just once. At one end, the junction sequence differs from germline, possibly due to a read error. This rearrangement joins TRBV3-1 (or the pseudogene TRBV3-2) to TRBJ1-4, with 10 bases aligning to TRBD1. There are 16 residues in the CDR3. CDR1 is LGHDT and CDR2 is YNNKEL in the germline V gene (reference sequence). The chain's CDR3 is CASSQARQGAAEKLFF. The CDR3 DNA follows: TGTGCCAGCAGTCAAGCCAGACAGGGGGCGGCTGAAAAACTGTTTTTT.

This clone has a single count. The rearrangement uses TRBV2 and TRBJ1-1; D remains ambiguous. From germline, CDR1 is SNHLY and CDR2 FYNNEI. Trimming shortened V by 1 base and J by 10 bases, and 7 bases separated the two germline ends. This CDR3 has 11 amino acids. The chain's CDR3 is CASSEVEAAFF. CDR3 sequence (DNA): TGTGCCAGCAGTGAAGTAGAGGCAGCTTTCTTT.

The chain combines TRBV19 with TRBJ1-4; TRBD1 matches 9 bases. CDR3 size: 15 residues. V lost 10 bases to trimming and J lost 7 bases; unmatched junction nucleotides: 13. Germline values: CDR1 LNHDA, CDR2 SQIVND (reference sequence). CDR3 in DNA: TGTGCCACCACAGCGATGGGGACAGGGACTGAAAAACTGTTTTTT. It encodes CATTAMGTGTEKLFF.

Worth noting for this clone: Germline and junction disagree at one end, which may indicate a read error. The rearrangement uses TRBV5-6 and TRBJ1-6; maybe TRBD1 (6 bases). The CDR3 length is 14 residues. Germline assignment: CDR1 SGHDT and CDR2 YYEEEE. The CDR3 reads CASNLAGANSPLHF. CDR3 nucleotides: TGTGCCAGCAACTTGGCAGGGGCGAATTCACCCCTCCACTTT.

This clone came up a few times. The chain carries TRBV18 and TRBJ2-2; 9 bases are a match to TRBD1. The germline CDR1 and CDR2 sequences are KGHSH and LQKENI. V was clipped by 1 base and J by 4 bases; unmatched bases: 13. The CDR3 is 19 residues long. The CDR3 nucleotides read TGTGCCAGCTCACCACAGGGGACAGGGCTGACGTCGGTCACCGGGGAGCTGTTTTTT. Encoded protein: CASSPQGTGLTSVTGELFF.

The CDR3 DNA follows: TGCGCCAGCAGCTCCCAGGTTCTGAGCACAGATACGCAGTATTTT. This codes for CASSSQVLSTDTQYF. The chain combines TRBV5-1 with TRBJ2-3; no clear D gene. Deletions cut 3 bases from V and 0 bases from J, with 11 bases between. This CDR3 comprises 15 residues. Germline CDR1 SGHRS, CDR2 YFSETQ.

This CDR3 reads CASSPGTGFNQPQHF. The CDR3 DNA reads as TGCGCCAGCAGCCCGGGCACAGGATTCAATCAGCCCCAGCATTTT. The gene calls are TRBV5-1 and TRBJ1-5; possible D gene TRBD1, 5 bases. The V end lost 4 bases, the J end lost 3 bases, and 14 bases lay between the germline ends. The CDR3 consists of 15 residues. Per the germline V gene, CDR1 is SGHRS and CDR2 is YFSETQ. The variable domain in full, with the rest retrieved from reference TRBV5-1 and TRBJ1-5, is KAGVTQTPRYLIKTRGQQVTLSCSPISGHRSVSWYQQTPGQGLQFLFEYFSETQRNKGNFPGRFSGRQFSNSRSEMNVSTLELGDSALYLCASSPGTGFNQPQHFGDGTRLSIL.

The V and J genes are TRBV13 and TRBJ1-2; tentative D call: TRBD1 (6 bases). The CDR3 contains 15 residues. Germline V gene lookup returns CDR1 PRHDT and CDR2 FYEKMQ (reference sequence). V was trimmed by 7 bases and J by 5 bases, leaving 20 bases between them. CDR3 region: CASKRTGSGFYGYTF. For the CDR3, the DNA is TGTGCCAGCAAGCGTACAGGGAGCGGATTTTATGGCTACACCTTC.

V gene TRBV10-3 combines with J gene TRBJ2-2; D is perhaps TRBD1 (5 bases). Looked up from germline, CDR1 is ENHRY and CDR2 is SYGVKD. This CDR3 has 13 amino acids. V dropped 5 bases and J dropped 7 bases, with 11 bases sitting between them. The CDR3 sequence: CAISLQEIGELFF. CDR3 nucleotide sequence: TGTGCCATCAGTCTACAGGAGATCGGGGAGCTGTTTTTT.

J is TRBJ1-4 and V is TRBV7-6; a weak D match, TRBD1 (5 bases). Trimming cost V 6 bases and J 0 bases, with 11 bases left between them. The CDR3 spans 15 residues. Germline-derived CDR1 and CDR2 are SGHVS and FNYEAQ. The CDR3 region is CASRKGFPTNEKLFF. The CDR3 region has the DNA TGTGCCAGCAGGAAGGGGTTTCCAACTAATGAAAAACTGTTTTTT.

Comment on this clone: Sequence at one end of the junction differs from germline and may be a read error. For the CDR3, the DNA is TGTGCCATCAGTGAGTCCCAGGGAAAGCTCTTC. Protein product: CAISESQGKLF. J is TRBJ2-1 and V is TRBV10-3; D may be TRBD1 (5 bases). CDR3 size: 11 residues. The germline V gene has CDR1 ENHRY and CDR2 SYGVKD.

As to this clone: A read error may account for a junction end that differs from germline. The chain employs TRBV6-5 and TRBJ2-7; perhaps TRBD1 as D (6 bases). Germline loops: CDR1 MNHEY, CDR2 SVGAGI. CDR3 size: 13 residues. The CDR3 coding sequence is TGTGCCAGCAGCGCTGAGTACCCGGGACACCCAAACTTC. This translates into CASSAEYPGHPNF.

The rearrangement joins TRBV12-5 to TRBJ1-1, with D possibly being TRBD1 (6 bases). Trimming shortened V by 0 bases and J by 3 bases, and 17 bases separated the two germline ends. The germline gives CDR1 LGHNT, CDR2 FRNRAP. The CDR3 covers 17 residues. CDR3 sequence (DNA): TGTGCTAGTGGTTTGGTACCGCCCGGACAGTATTACACTGAAGCTTTCTTT. This sequence encodes CASGLVPPGQYYTEAFF.

The CDR3 nucleotides are TGTGCCAGCAGTTTTTTAGCGGGGGACCCGAACACCGGGGAGCTGTTTTTT. It yields the protein CASSFLAGDPNTGELFF. The rearrangement links TRBV27 to TRBJ2-2; TRBD2 matches 9 bases. V gave up 3 bases and J gave up 0 bases; unmatched junction bases: 5. In germline, CDR1 is MNHEY, CDR2 SMNVEV (reference sequence). The CDR3 extends over 17 amino acids.

The J gene is TRBJ1-1, the V gene TRBV6-1; D is ambiguous. CDR1 and CDR2 from the germline V gene are MNHNS and SASEGT. The CDR3 sequence is 15 residues long. V gave up 2 bases and J gave up 1 base, with 11 bases separating them. CDR3 residues: CASSEIQYQNTEAFF. CDR3 sequence (DNA): TGTGCCAGCAGTGAAATACAATACCAGAACACTGAAGCTTTCTTT.

The sample holds one count of this clone. The CDR3: CASRDGQDEQYF. The CDR3, as DNA: TGTGCCAGCAGGGATGGACAGGACGAGCAGTACTTC. This chain connects TRBV6-6 to TRBJ2-7; the match to TRBD1 covers 7 bases. Germline loops: CDR1 MNHNY, CDR2 SVGAGI (reference sequence). V shed 6 bases, J shed 5 bases, and the junction held 4 bases outside the gene matches. The length of the CDR3 is 12 residues.

This clone was detected once. The chain employs TRBV2 and TRBJ2-5; possible D gene TRBD1, 6 bases. Trimming pared 6 bases from V and 2 bases from J, leaving 13 bases between. The CDR3 covers 14 residues. Germline V lookup: CDR1 SNHLY, CDR2 FYNNEI. This chain's CDR3 is CASRETGMQETQYF. CDR3 DNA: TGTGCCAGCAGGGAGACAGGCATGCAAGAGACCCAGTACTTC.

The gene calls are TRBV11-2 and TRBJ1-1; D might be TRBD1 (6 bases). Germline V lookup: CDR1 SGHAT, CDR2 FQNNGV. The germline V and J ends were trimmed by 1 base and 8 bases, with 14 bases remaining between them. The CDR3 sequence is 14 residues long. Here the CDR3 reads CASSLAPGVGEAFF. For the CDR3, the DNA is TGTGCCAGCAGCTTAGCACCAGGGGTAGGGGAAGCTTTCTTT.